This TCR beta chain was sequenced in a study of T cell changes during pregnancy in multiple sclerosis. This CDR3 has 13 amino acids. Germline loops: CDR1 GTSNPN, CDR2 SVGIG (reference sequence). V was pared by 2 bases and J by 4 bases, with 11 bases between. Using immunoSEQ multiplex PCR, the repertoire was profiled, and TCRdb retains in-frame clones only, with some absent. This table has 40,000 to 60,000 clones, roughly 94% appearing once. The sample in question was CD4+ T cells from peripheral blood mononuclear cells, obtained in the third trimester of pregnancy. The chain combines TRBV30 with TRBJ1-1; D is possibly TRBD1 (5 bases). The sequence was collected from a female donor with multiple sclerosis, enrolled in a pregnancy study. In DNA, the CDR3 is TGTGCCTGGAGTATGCGGGGCTCCACTGAAGCTTTCTTT. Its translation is CAWSMRGSTEAFF.